This entry lists 31 T cell receptor beta chains sequenced from one sample in a study of high-grade serous ovarian cancer treatment subgroups. Clones were sequenced by immunoSEQ multiplex PCR, and TCRdb holds only the in-frame ones, with some missing. The sample records around 2,500 clones, 70% to 75% being singletons. Tumor samples were taken before definitive surgery or chemotherapy. The sequencing sample was made of tumor tissue. These receptors were collected from a human donor with high-grade serous ovarian cancer.

This rearrangement joins TRBV5-4 to TRBJ2-7; D possibly uses TRBD1 or TRBD2 (5 bases each). Germline CDR1 SGHNT, CDR2 YYREEE (reference sequence). The CDR3 runs to 14 residues. V lost 4 bases and J lost 3, with 14 bases in between. CDR3 loop: CASSTGTAVYEQYF. In DNA form, the CDR3 reads TGTGCCAGCAGCACTGGGACCGCTGTCTACGAGCAGTACTTC.

Only a few counts were recorded for this clone. The chain uses TRBV28 and TRBJ2-1, with 7 bases matching TRBD2. The CDR3 has 15 amino acids. Germline V CDR1 and CDR2: MDHEN, SYDVKM. J gave up 6 bases and V 6 bases, and 11 bases lay outside the gene matches. For the CDR3, the DNA is TGTGCCAGCAGCATAAGCGGGATCCCCTCCAATGAGCAGTTCTTC. Translated: CASSISGIPSNEQFF.

The chain employs TRBV7-7 and TRBJ2-5; 10 bases fit TRBD2. The V and J ends lost 2 bases and 2 bases, in that order; junction bases with no gene match: 8. CDR3 size: 17 residues. Germline CDR1 reads SSHAT; CDR2 reads FNYEAQ (reference sequence). CDR3 sequence (DNA): TGTGCCAGCAGCTTATCGGCTAGCGGGGGATCTCAAGAGACCCAGTACTTC. It codes for CASSLSASGGSQETQYF.

In this sample, this clone turned up a few times. This chain joins TRBV28 and TRBJ2-7; 9 nucleotides line up with TRBD2. The CDR3 totals 16 residues. CDR1 is MDHEN and CDR2 is SYDVKM in the germline V gene. J gave up 7 bases and V 3 bases, and 13 bases lay outside the gene matches. CDR3 sequence: CASSFYEGAGGPEQYF. Written as DNA, the CDR3 is TGTGCCAGCAGTTTCTATGAAGGGGCGGGAGGGCCGGAGCAGTACTTC.

V is TRBV28 and J is TRBJ2-2; 9 nucleotides align to TRBD2. CDR3 size: 16 residues. CDR1 MDHEN and CDR2 SYDVKM come from the germline V gene. Trimming cost V 7 bases and J 8 bases; bases outside gene matches: 14. CDR3 sequence reads: CASNSGTSLPGGELFF. The CDR3 DNA reads as TGTGCCAGCAACTCCGGGACTAGCCTACCAGGGGGGGAGCTGTTTTTT. Based on the CDR3 plus reference TRBV28 and TRBJ2-2, the full variable domain is DVKVTQSSRYLVKRTGEKVFLECVQDMDHENMFWYRQDPGLGLRLIYFSYDVKMKEKGDIPEGYSVSREKKERFSLILESASTNQTSMYLCASNSGTSLPGGELFFGEGSRLTVL.

V is TRBV28 and J is TRBJ2-5, with D tentatively TRBD2 (5 bases). The ends were cut back, 2 bases at V and 5 bases at J, with 15 bases in the middle. Germline CDR1 and CDR2: MDHEN and SYDVKM. The CDR3 consists of 15 residues. The CDR3 region has the DNA TGTGCCAGCAGTTTACCCGGGCGCCCGGGGGAGACCCAGTACTTC. Translating it yields CASSLPGRPGETQYF.

This clone was recorded once. This chain links TRBV5-1 with TRBJ1-2; D is uncertain. CDR3 length equals 13 residues. Per germline, CDR1 SGHRS and CDR2 YFSETQ. The V and J ends lost 0 bases and 10 bases respectively, with 13 bases between them. CDR3 sequence reads: CASSLESGSDYTF. The CDR3 coding sequence is TGCGCCAGCAGCTTGGAGTCCGGGTCGGACTACACCTTC.

The chain has TRBV6-1 and TRBJ2-7; 15 bases fit TRBD2. CDR1 and CDR2 (germline): MNHNS, SASEGT. The CDR3 is made up of 20 amino acids. Trimming removed 1 base from V and 1 base from J; junction bases left unmatched: 11. CDR3 region: CASSEGRTSGRGRLSYEQYF. The CDR3 DNA follows: TGTGCCAGCAGTGAAGGGCGGACTAGCGGGAGGGGTCGGCTGTCCTACGAGCAGTACTTC.

This chain joins TRBV28 and TRBJ2-7; D possibly corresponds to TRBD2 (6 bases). This CDR3 has 15 residues. Germline CDR1 reads MDHEN; CDR2 reads SYDVKM. Trimming took off 2 bases at V and 6 bases at J, with 17 bases between the two ends. The CDR3 reads CASSLPGTPGLEQYF. The CDR3 DNA reads TGTGCCAGCAGTTTACCCGGGACTCCAGGGCTCGAGCAGTACTTC.

The V and J genes are TRBV7-9 and TRBJ2-1; the match to TRBD2 covers 8 bases. CDR1 SEHNR and CDR2 FQNEAQ come from the germline V gene (reference sequence). The CDR3 has 17 amino acids. V was clipped by 3 bases and J by 1 base; unmatched bases: 8. The CDR3 coding sequence is TGTGCCAGCAGCTTTCTACTAGCGGATGGTTCCTACAATGAGCAGTTCTTC. Protein sequence: CASSFLLADGSYNEQFF.

The chain carries TRBV6-5 and TRBJ2-5; tentatively, D is TRBD2 (6 bases). The germline V gene has CDR1 MNHEY and CDR2 SVGAGI. The germline V and J ends were trimmed by 0 bases and 2 bases, with 13 bases remaining between them. The CDR3 is 16 residues long. The CDR3, as DNA: TGTGCCAGCAGTTACTCGCCTTCTAGCGTGCAAGAGACCCAGTACTTC. Its translation: CASSYSPSSVQETQYF.

The V gene is TRBV30, the J gene TRBJ2-6; D call uncertain. Germline CDR1 GTSNPN, CDR2 SVGIG (reference sequence). This CDR3 spans 14 amino acids. The V and J ends lost 2 bases and 0 bases respectively, with 5 bases between them. The CDR3 DNA reads TGTGCCTGGAGTCCCGACTCTGGGGCCAACGTCCTGACTTTC. It is translated as CAWSPDSGANVLTF.

This chain connects TRBV28 to TRBJ2-1; D assignment may be TRBD1 or TRBD2 (5 bases each). V was pared by 5 bases and J by 4 bases, with 15 bases between. Germline V lookup: CDR1 MDHEN, CDR2 SYDVKM. There are 15 residues in the CDR3. This chain's CDR3 is CASSGPGRPYNEQFF. In DNA, the CDR3 is TGTGCCAGCAGTGGACCGGGACGACCTTACAATGAGCAGTTCTTC.

The chain couples TRBV28 to TRBJ1-2; D call uncertain. The CDR3 extends over 14 amino acids. Germline V gene sequence: CDR1 MDHEN, CDR2 SYDVKM. The V gene lost 6 bases and the J gene lost 2 bases, with 13 bases spanning the gap. CDR3 residues: CASSDPTHNYGYTF. CDR3 nucleotide sequence: TGTGCCAGCAGCGACCCCACCCACAACTATGGCTACACCTTC.

This chain connects TRBV7-1 to TRBJ1-2; D not resolved. TRBV7-1 is an open reading frame, and its role is uncertain. Trimming left V 4 bases short and J 6 bases short, with 15 bases between. The CDR3 is 14 amino acids. CDR3 loop: CASSLKDDSDGYTF. CDR3 DNA: TGTGCCAGCAGCTTAAAAGACGATTCGGATGGCTACACCTTC.

The J gene is TRBJ2-6, the V gene TRBV6-6; D is unclear. Per germline, CDR1 MNHNY and CDR2 SVGAGI (reference sequence). Between the trimmed V and J ends, which lost 7 bases and 0 bases, there was a span of 10 bases. CDR3 length equals 15 residues. CDR3 loop: CASKKGSSGANVLTF. In DNA form, the CDR3 reads TGTGCCAGCAAAAAGGGCTCCTCTGGGGCCAACGTCCTGACTTTC.

This chain connects TRBV7-8 to TRBJ2-1, with D maybe TRBD1 (5 bases). With 7 bases removed from V and 2 bases from J, the gap between germline ends came to 12 bases. This CDR3 spans 14 amino acids. Germline loops: CDR1 SGHVS, CDR2 FQNEAQ. CDR3 amino acids: CASKMTAAYNEQFF. As DNA, the CDR3 is TGTGCCAGCAAAATGACAGCAGCCTACAATGAGCAGTTCTTC.

A single count supports this clone. This chain joins TRBV19 and TRBJ2-3, with D unresolved. CDR1 is LNHDA and CDR2 is SQIVND in the germline V gene (reference sequence). V lost 6 bases and J lost 0, with 7 bases in between. This CDR3 has 13 amino acids. The CDR3 protein is CASRARSTDTQYF. The CDR3 bases are TGTGCCAGTAGGGCGAGGAGCACAGATACGCAGTATTTT.

The chain links TRBV7-2 to TRBJ2-5; 7 bases are shared with TRBD2. V dropped 7 bases and J dropped 5; count of bases not matched to a gene: 10. CDR3 length: 14 residues. Germline V gene data show CDR1 as SGHTA and CDR2 as FQGNSA. In DNA, the CDR3 is TGTGCCAGCACCTCGGGACTAAGTAGGGAGACCCAGTACTTC. Residues: CASTSGLSRETQYF.

This sequence joins TRBV5-4 and TRBJ2-2, with 12 nucleotides matching TRBD2. This CDR3 is built from 16 residues. CDR1 is SGHNT and CDR2 is YYREEE in the germline V gene (reference sequence). V trimming: 1 base; J trimming: 7 bases; junction bases outside the gene matches: 5. This CDR3 is CASSLRLAGGFGELFF. The CDR3 bases are TGTGCCAGCAGCTTGCGGCTAGCGGGAGGGTTCGGGGAGCTGTTTTTT.

The chain has TRBV11-2 and TRBJ2-7; D unclear. This CDR3 contains 14 residues. V was shortened by 3 bases and J by 0 bases, with 9 bases between the two germline ends. Germline V gives CDR1 SGHAT, CDR2 FQNNGV. The CDR3 here is CASSLGLSSYEQYF. The DNA of the CDR3 is TGTGCCAGCAGCTTGGGCCTCAGCTCCTACGAGCAGTACTTC.

This clone was observed once. The chain has TRBV7-2 and TRBJ2-1, with D maybe TRBD2 (6 bases). The CDR3 covers 15 residues. Trimming removed 1 base at V and 6 bases at J, with 13 bases between. Germline lookup yields CDR1 SGHTA and CDR2 FQGNSA. The CDR3 protein is CASSLVAGTSNEQFF. The CDR3 nucleotides read TGTGCCAGCAGCTTAGTCGCGGGGACCAGCAATGAGCAGTTCTTC.

This chain connects TRBV28 to TRBJ2-1; 9 bases map to TRBD2. V was clipped by 6 bases and J by 6 bases; unmatched bases: 9. CDR3 size: 15 residues. Germline V CDR1 and CDR2: MDHEN, SYDVKM. The CDR3 nucleotides are TGTGCCAGCAGCTATAGCGGGAGTCCGCCCAATGAGCAGTTCTTC. Encoded protein: CASSYSGSPPNEQFF.

Only a few counts were recorded for this clone. The J gene is TRBJ1-1, the V gene TRBV19; TRBD1 might be the D (6 bases). This CDR3 spans 16 amino acids. V lost 5 bases to trimming and J lost 1 base, with 17 bases between them. Germline CDR1 reads LNHDA; CDR2 reads SQIVND (reference sequence). DNA for the CDR3: TGTGCCAGTAGTCACGGTGGAAGGGGGGCGAACACTGAAGCTTTCTTT. Encoded protein: CASSHGGRGANTEAFF.

This clone was recorded a few times. The chain recombines TRBV9 with TRBJ1-2; D not resolved. Germline CDR1 is SGDLS and CDR2 is YYNGEE. Trimming took 2 bases from V and 4 from J, leaving 15 bases between them. CDR3 length: 15 amino acids. Written as DNA, the CDR3 is TGTGCCAGCAGCGTCGACCTTAGCAACTTCTATGGCTACACCTTC. This sequence encodes CASSVDLSNFYGYTF.

A note on this clone: Sequence at one end of the junction differs from germline and may be a read error. This chain links TRBV7-6 with TRBJ2-1; TRBD2 agrees at 11 bases. Looked up from germline, CDR1 is SGHVS and CDR2 is FNYEAQ. There are 19 residues in the CDR3. The DNA of the CDR3 is TGTGCCAGCAGCCTAGCGCTAGCGGGAGGTCTTAGCTCCTACAATGAGCAGTTCTTC. Its translation is CASSLALAGGLSSYNEQFF.

Only one count was recorded for this clone. This CDR3 reads CASSLADTQYF. In nucleotides, the CDR3 is TGTGCCAGCAGCCTAGCGGATACGCAGTATTTT. The genes are TRBV6-1 and TRBJ2-3; possibly TRBD2 for D (6 bases). Deletions cut 6 bases from V and 6 bases from J, with 7 bases between. The CDR3 is 11 residues long. CDR1 and CDR2 (germline): MNHNS, SASEGT.

By sample share, this clone is hyperexpanded. The CDR3 here is CAWSIPGIPNTEAFF. For the CDR3, the DNA is TGTGCCTGGAGTATCCCTGGCATACCGAACACTGAAGCTTTCTTT. The chain uses TRBV30 and TRBJ1-1; D gene uncertain. V gave up 2 bases and J gave up 1 base, with 14 bases separating them. Germline lookup yields CDR1 GTSNPN and CDR2 SVGIG (reference sequence). CDR3 size: 15 residues.

The V call is TRBV6-5, the J call TRBJ1-5; D unresolved. The CDR3 totals 15 residues. Germline values: CDR1 MNHEY, CDR2 SVGAGI. Between the trimmed V and J ends, which lost 0 bases and 3 bases, there was a span of 9 bases. The chain's CDR3 is CASSYSVGINQPQHF. The CDR3 DNA reads TGTGCCAGCAGTTACTCGGTAGGGATCAATCAGCCCCAGCATTTT.

The chain joins TRBV28 to TRBJ2-5, with a weak D call TRBD1 (6 bases). The J call is doubtful: the DNA matches TRBJ2-7 better. Per germline, CDR1 MDHEN and CDR2 SYDVKM. The CDR3 totals 15 residues. CDR3 sequence reads: CASSPPGTPNYEQYF. CDR3 nucleotide sequence: TGTGCCAGCAGTCCCCCCGGGACACCAAACTACGAGCAGTACTTC.

The rearrangement links TRBV10-2 to TRBJ2-5; the D call may be TRBD1 or TRBD2 (5 bases each). V lost 7 bases to trimming and J lost 5 bases, with 17 bases between them. The CDR3 is 14 residues long. From germline, CDR1 is WSHSY and CDR2 SAAADI. CDR3 nucleotides: TGCGCCAGCAACGAGCCGGGGTGGGGGGAGACCCAGTACTTC. Its translation: CASNEPGWGETQYF.